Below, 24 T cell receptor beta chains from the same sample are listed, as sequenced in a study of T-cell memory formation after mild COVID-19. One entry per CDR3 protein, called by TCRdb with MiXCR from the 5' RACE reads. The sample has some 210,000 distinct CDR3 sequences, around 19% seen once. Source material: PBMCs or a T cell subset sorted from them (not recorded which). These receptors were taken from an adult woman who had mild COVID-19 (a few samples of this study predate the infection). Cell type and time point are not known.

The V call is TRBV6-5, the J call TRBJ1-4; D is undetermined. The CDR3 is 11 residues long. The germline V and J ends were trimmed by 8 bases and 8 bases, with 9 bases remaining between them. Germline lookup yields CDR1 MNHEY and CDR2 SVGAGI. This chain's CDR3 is CASGRREKLFF. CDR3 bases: TGTGCCAGCGGCCGCCGGGAAAAACTGTTTTTT.

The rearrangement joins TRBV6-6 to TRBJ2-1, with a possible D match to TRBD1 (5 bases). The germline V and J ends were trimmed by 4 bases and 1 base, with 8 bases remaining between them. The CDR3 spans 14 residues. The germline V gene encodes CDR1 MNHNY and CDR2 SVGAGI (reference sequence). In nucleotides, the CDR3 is TGTGCCAGCAGTTGGGGCGGATCCTACAATGAGCAGTTCTTC. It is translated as CASSWGGSYNEQFF.

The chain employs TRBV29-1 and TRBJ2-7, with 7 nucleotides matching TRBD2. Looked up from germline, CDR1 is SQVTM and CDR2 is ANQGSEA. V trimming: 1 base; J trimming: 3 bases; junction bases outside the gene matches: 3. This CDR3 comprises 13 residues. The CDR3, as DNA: TGCAGCGTTGAAGGCGGGAGCCTCTACGAGCAGTACTTC. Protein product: CSVEGGSLYEQYF.

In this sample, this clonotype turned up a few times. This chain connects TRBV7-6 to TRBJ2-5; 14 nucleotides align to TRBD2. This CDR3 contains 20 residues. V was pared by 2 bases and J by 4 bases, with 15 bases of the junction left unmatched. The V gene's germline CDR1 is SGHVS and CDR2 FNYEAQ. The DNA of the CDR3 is TGTGCCAGCAGCTTAACGGGACTAGCGGGGGCTCTAACCCGGGGAGAGACCCAGTACTTC. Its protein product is CASSLTGLAGALTRGETQYF.

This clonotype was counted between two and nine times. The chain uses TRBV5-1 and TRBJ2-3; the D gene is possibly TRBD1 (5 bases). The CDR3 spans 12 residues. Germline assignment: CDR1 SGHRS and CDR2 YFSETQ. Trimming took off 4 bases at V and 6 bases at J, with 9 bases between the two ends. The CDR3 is CASSRTRDTQYF. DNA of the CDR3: TGCGCCAGCAGCCGGACACGTGATACGCAGTATTTT.

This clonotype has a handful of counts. The CDR3 nucleotides are TGTGCCACCAGCAGAGTCGGGACAGATACGCAGTATTTT. It codes for CATSRVGTDTQYF. The chain employs TRBV15 and TRBJ2-3; no reliable D call. This CDR3 has 13 residues. Germline V gives CDR1 LNHNV, CDR2 YYDKDF (reference sequence). Trimming removed 1 base from V and 3 bases from J, with 5 bases in between. Full variable domain (remainder filled in from reference TRBV15 and TRBJ2-3): DAMVIQNPRYQVTQFGKPVTLSCSQTLNHNVMYWYQQKSSQAPKLLFHYYDKDFNNEADTPDNFQSRRPNTSFCFLDIRSPGLGDTAMYLCATSRVGTDTQYFGPGTRLTVL.

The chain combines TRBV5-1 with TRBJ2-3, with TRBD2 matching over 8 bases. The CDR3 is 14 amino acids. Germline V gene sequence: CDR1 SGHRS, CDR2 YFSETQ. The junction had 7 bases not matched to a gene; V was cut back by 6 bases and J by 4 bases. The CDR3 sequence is CASIPGGAADTQYF. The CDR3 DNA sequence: TGCGCCAGCATCCCCGGGGGGGCCGCAGATACGCAGTATTTT. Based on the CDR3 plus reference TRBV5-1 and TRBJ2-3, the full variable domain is KAGVTQTPRYLIKTRGQQVTLSCSPISGHRSVSWYQQTPGQGLQFLFEYFSETQRNKGNFPGRFSGRQFSNSRSEMNVSTLELGDSALYLCASIPGGAADTQYFGPGTRLTVL.

CDR3 sequence reads: CASSLGKPFTDTQYF. The DNA of the CDR3 is TGTGCCAGCAGCCTCGGGAAACCCTTCACAGATACGCAGTATTTT. V and J are TRBV11-2 and TRBJ2-3; D may be TRBD2 (5 bases). Trimming removed 5 bases at V and 2 bases at J, with 14 bases between. This CDR3 comprises 15 residues. Germline V CDR1 and CDR2: SGHAT, FQNNGV. The complete variable domain, with remaining parts taken from reference TRBV11-2 and TRBJ2-3, reads EAGVAQSPRYKIIEKRQSVAFWCNPISGHATLYWYQQILGQGPKLLIQFQNNGVVDDSQLPKDRFSAERLKGVDSTLKIQPAKLEDSAVYLCASSLGKPFTDTQYFGPGTRLTVL.

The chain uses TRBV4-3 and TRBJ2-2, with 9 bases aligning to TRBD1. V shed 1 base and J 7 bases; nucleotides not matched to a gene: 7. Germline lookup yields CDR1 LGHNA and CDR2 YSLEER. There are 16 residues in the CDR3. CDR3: CASSQVPGQGIGELFF. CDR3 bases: TGCGCCAGCAGCCAAGTACCGGGACAGGGCATCGGGGAGCTGTTTTTT.

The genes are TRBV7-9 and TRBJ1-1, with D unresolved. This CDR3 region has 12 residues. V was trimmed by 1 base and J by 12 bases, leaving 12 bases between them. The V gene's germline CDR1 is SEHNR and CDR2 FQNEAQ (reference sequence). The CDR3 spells CASSLGITSPFF. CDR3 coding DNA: TGTGCCAGCAGCTTAGGCATCACCTCGCCTTTCTTT.

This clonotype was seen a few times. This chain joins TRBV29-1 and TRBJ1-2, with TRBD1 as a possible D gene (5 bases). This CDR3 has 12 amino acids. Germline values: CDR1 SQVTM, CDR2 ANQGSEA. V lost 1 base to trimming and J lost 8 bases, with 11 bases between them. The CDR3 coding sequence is TGCAGCGTTGAAGGTCAGGGTCGGGGCTACACCTTC. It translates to CSVEGQGRGYTF.

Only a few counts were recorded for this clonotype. The CDR3 nucleotides read TGCAGTGCTAGACTTGGGACAGGGGACTATTATGGCTACACCTTC. This codes for CSARLGTGDYYGYTF. V gene TRBV20-1 combines with J gene TRBJ1-2, with 10 nucleotides matching TRBD1. Germline V gene data show CDR1 as DFQATT and CDR2 as SNEGSKA (reference sequence). The CDR3 covers 15 residues. V lost 2 bases and J lost 5; bases outside the gene matches: 8.

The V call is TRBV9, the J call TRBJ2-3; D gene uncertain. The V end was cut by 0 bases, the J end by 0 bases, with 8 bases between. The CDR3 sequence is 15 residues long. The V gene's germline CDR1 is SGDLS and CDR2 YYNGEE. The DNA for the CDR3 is TGTGCCAGCAGCGTAGGGGTCCACAGCACAGATACGCAGTATTTT. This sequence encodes CASSVGVHSTDTQYF.

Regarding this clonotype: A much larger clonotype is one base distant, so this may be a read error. The CDR3 protein is CSARDPSRAGGTGELFF. The CDR3 bases are TGCAGTGCTAGAGATCCTTCACGAGCGGGGGGCACCGGGGAGCTGTTTTTT. V and J are TRBV20-1 and TRBJ2-2; 9 nucleotides agree with TRBD2. The CDR3 extends over 17 amino acids. Trimming removed 0 bases from V and 4 bases from J; junction bases left unmatched: 9. Germline V lookup: CDR1 DFQATT, CDR2 SNEGSKA (reference sequence).

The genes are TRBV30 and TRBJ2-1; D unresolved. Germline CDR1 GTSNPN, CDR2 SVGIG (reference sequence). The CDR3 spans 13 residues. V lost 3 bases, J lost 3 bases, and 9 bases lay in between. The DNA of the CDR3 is TGTGCCTGGAGAGGAAACCTCTACAATGAGCAGTTCTTC. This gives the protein CAWRGNLYNEQFF.

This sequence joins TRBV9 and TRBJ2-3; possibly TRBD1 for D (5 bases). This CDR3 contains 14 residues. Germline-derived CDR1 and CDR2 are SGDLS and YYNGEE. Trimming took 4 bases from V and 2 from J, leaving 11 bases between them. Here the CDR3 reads CASSPSRATDTQYF. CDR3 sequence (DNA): TGTGCCAGCAGCCCCAGCAGGGCCACAGATACGCAGTATTTT.

The CDR3 loop is CSAIIRGPYGYTF. In nucleotides, the CDR3 is TGCAGCGCTATCATCCGAGGGCCTTATGGCTACACCTTC. V usage is TRBV29-1 and J usage is TRBJ1-2; D not certain. V shed 7 bases and J shed 5 bases, with 17 bases lying between them. The germline V gene has CDR1 SQVTM and CDR2 ANQGSEA. CDR3 length: 13 residues.

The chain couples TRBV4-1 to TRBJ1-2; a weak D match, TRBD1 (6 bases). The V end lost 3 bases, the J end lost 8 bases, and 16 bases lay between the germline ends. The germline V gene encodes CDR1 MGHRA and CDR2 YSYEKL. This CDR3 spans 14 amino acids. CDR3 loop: CASSQANRAGGYTF. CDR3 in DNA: TGCGCCAGCAGCCAGGCGAACAGGGCTGGGGGCTACACCTTC.

CDR3 amino acids: CASSFTSGGTGELFF. In DNA form, the CDR3 reads TGTGCCAGCAGCTTTACTAGCGGGGGCACCGGGGAGCTGTTTTTT. The chain couples TRBV13 to TRBJ2-2, with 11 positions matching TRBD2. The V and J ends lost 3 bases and 4 bases, in that order; junction bases with no gene match: 1. The germline gives CDR1 PRHDT, CDR2 FYEKMQ (reference sequence). The CDR3 is 15 residues long.

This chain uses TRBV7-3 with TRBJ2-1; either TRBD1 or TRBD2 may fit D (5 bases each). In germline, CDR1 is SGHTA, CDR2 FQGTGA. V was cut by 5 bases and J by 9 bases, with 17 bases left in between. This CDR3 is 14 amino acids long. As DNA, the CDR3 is TGTGCCAGCAGCCAACTAGGTGGGGCGCGTGAGCAGTTCTTC. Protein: CASSQLGGAREQFF.

The CDR3 region has the DNA TGTGCCACCCGGACTAGCGGGACCTACGAGCAGTACTTC. It specifies CATRTSGTYEQYF. The chain uses TRBV6-5 and TRBJ2-7, with TRBD2 matching 12 bases. Germline CDR1 and CDR2: MNHEY and SVGAGI. V dropped 10 bases and J dropped 2; count of bases not matched to a gene: 3. The CDR3 is 13 amino acids.

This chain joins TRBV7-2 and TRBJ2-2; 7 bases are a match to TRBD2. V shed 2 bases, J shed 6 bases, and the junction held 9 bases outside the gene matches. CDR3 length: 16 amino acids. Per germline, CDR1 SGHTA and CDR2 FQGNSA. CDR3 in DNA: TGTGCCAGCAGCTTATCCGCGGGAGCCGTAGCCGGGGAGCTGTTTTTT. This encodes CASSLSAGAVAGELFF.

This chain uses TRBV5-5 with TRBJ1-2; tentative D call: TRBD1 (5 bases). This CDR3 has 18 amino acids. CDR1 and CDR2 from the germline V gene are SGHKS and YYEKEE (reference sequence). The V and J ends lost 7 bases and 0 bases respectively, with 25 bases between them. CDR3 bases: TGTGCCAGCCGCGTCAAGGACGGACAAAACCCTTCTAACTATGGCTACACCTTC. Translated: CASRVKDGQNPSNYGYTF.

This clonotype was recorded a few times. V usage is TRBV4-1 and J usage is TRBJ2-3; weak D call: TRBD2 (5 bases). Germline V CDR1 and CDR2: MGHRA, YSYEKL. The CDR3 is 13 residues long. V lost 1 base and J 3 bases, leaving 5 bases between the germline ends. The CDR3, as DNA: TGCGCCAGCAGCCAAGCGGGGACAGATACGCAGTATTTT. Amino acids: CASSQAGTDTQYF.